This T cell receptor (beta chain) was obtained from a study of shared clonotypes between healthy human individuals. Each cell subset's genomic DNA was divided evenly among several immunoSEQ plates. The assay was immunoSEQ multiplex PCR, and TCRdb's table has in-frame clones only and misses some. The sample has hundreds of thousands of clones; about 95% are singletons. With respect to this clone: As yet, its antigen is unknown.

V was pared by 3 bases and J by 4 bases, with 4 bases of the junction left unmatched. The CDR3 loop spans 14 amino acids. Germline values: CDR1 MRHNA, CDR2 SNTAGT. Naivety among CD8 cells was defined by CD45RO negativity and positive CCR7 selection, thereby excluding terminally differentiated effector memory CD45RA+ cells. Findings of the study overall: In contrast to clonotypes shared by all four donors, non-shared clonotypes had lower generation probabilities.

The TCR originated in a woman aged 25 to 45 in good health. This sequence joins TRBV6-4 and TRBJ2-7; 9 nucleotides agree with TRBD2. What was sequenced was naive CD8+ T cells sorted from blood. CDR3 residues: CASSEGAGGYEQYF. The CDR3, as DNA: TGTGCCAGCAGTGAGGGGGCGGGAGGGTACGAGCAGTACTTC.